The entry that follows covers one TCR beta chain sequence. How the authors handled the data: Reference gene primers were amplified, and this amplification served to estimate nucleated cell counts. Method: immunoSEQ multiplex PCR; TCRdb's copy keeps in-frame clones and lacks some. V, J and clone size are taken as reported in that table, and D and trimming were inferred from the DNA itself. The table has approximately 330,000 clones, 85% to 90% seen once. This record belongs to a study of blood T cell repertoires in COVID-19. Study background: COVID-19 samples from acute and convalescent phases originated in the United States, Italy and Spain. The analysed material was cDNA or gDNA that came from T cells, B-cell-depleted T cells, or PBMCs.

The CDR3 has 11 amino acids. V dropped 4 bases and J dropped 6; count of bases not matched to a gene: 1. Germline-derived CDR1 and CDR2 are SQVTM and ANQGSEA. The sequence derives from a woman between 50 and 59 years old with active or convalescent COVID-19. The sequencing input was peripheral blood. The chain carries TRBV29-1 and TRBJ1-1; TRBD1 aligns across 8 bases. This CDR3 is CSVGTGPEAFF. In nucleotides, the CDR3 is TGCAGCGTTGGGACAGGGCCTGAAGCTTTCTTT.